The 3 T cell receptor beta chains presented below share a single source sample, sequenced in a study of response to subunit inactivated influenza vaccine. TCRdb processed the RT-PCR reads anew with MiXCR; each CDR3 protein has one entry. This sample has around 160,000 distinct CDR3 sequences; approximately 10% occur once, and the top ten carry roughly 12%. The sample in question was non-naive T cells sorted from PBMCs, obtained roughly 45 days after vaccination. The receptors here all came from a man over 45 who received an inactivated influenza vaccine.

The CDR3 nucleotides are TGTGCCTGGAGTCCCCAGGCTAATCAGCCCCAGCATTTT. It encodes CAWSPQANQPQHF. V usage is TRBV30 and J usage is TRBJ1-5; D gene ambiguous. Germline CDR1 reads GTSNPN; CDR2 reads SVGIG (reference sequence). Trimming left V 2 bases short and J 4 bases short, with 9 bases between. The CDR3 covers 13 residues.

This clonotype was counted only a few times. In DNA, the CDR3 is TGTGCCAGCAGTCATATCATCGGACTAGCGGGTCCCTCCTACAATGAGCAGTTCTTC. Translating it yields CASSHIIGLAGPSYNEQFF. This rearrangement joins TRBV2 to TRBJ2-1; 11 nucleotides line up with TRBD2. The germline V gene has CDR1 SNHLY and CDR2 FYNNEI. Losses at the gene ends were 5 bases for V and 0 bases for J; bases not matched to a gene: 12. This CDR3 has 19 amino acids.

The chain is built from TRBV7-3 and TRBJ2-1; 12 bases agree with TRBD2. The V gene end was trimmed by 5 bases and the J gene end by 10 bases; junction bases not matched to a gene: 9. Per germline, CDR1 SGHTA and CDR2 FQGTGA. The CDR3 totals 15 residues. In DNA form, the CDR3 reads TGTGCCAGCAGCATGACTAGCGGGAGTGTGGGGGAGCAGTTCTTC. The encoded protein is CASSMTSGSVGEQFF.